This T cell receptor (beta chain) was captured in a study of T cell repertoires in cytomegalovirus infection. In this sample, this clonotype turned up a few times. Its target is unknown. The CDR3 runs 16 residues. Germline CDR1 is SGHAT and CDR2 is FQDESV (reference sequence). V was trimmed by 7 bases and J by 4 bases, leaving 20 bases between them. TCRdb reanalysed the reads using MiXCR and keeps one entry per CDR3 protein. The table lists about 69,000 distinct CDR3 sequences, around 28% of them singletons. The chain recombines TRBV11-1 with TRBJ2-4, with D hard to call. The receptor was isolated from a human donor in good health (CMV status not recorded). Some clones in this sample may be carry-over from other donors' samples. The specimen comprised CD8+ T cells from cultured PBMCs, sampled from culture after CMV antigen stimulation. The CDR3 loop is CASTYDIGTAKNIQYF. In nucleotides, the CDR3 is TGTGCCAGCACCTACGACATTGGCACGGCAAAAAACATTCAGTACTTC.